The present T cell receptor (beta chain) was sequenced within a study of T cells after yellow fever vaccination. Study-level results: Booster samples showed a return of most primary-vaccination clones (roughly 96% CD4, approximately 85% CD8).

The CDR3 loop spans 13 amino acids. Germline V gene lookup returns CDR1 DFQATT and CDR2 SNEGSKA (reference sequence). V lost 0 bases and J lost 4, with 6 bases in between. TCRdb redid the calling of the 5' RACE reads with MiXCR, one entry per CDR3 protein. The table shows some 220,000 distinct CDR3 sequences, with 2.5% to 3.5% occurring only once. There are a few counts of this clonotype. Antigen: not known. Sequences were derived from CD4+ T cells sorted from PBMCs, sampled 10 days after the yellow fever booster vaccination. The source is a young man who received the YFV17D yellow fever vaccine. V usage is TRBV20-1 and J usage is TRBJ1-4; no definite D call. CDR3 nucleotide sequence: TGCAGTGCTAGAGAACAGCTTAATGAAAAACTGTTTTTT. Its protein is CSAREQLNEKLFF.